This T cell receptor (beta chain) is from a study of blood T cells in healthy people across ages. Comments on this clonotype: The antigen is not known.

The trim removed 3 bases at V and 6 bases at J, leaving 10 bases unmatched. The CDR3 has 15 residues. In germline, CDR1 is SGHRS, CDR2 YFSETQ. A second PCR, run for roughly 7 to 12 cycles, used a sample-barcoded 5' primer plus a J-beta primer mix. A template-switch adaptor containing 12 random nucleotides labeled each cDNA molecule. Using its own MiXCR run on the 5' RACE reads, TCRdb lists one record per CDR3 protein. The table has 650,000 to 800,000 distinct CDR3 sequences, roughly 44% seen once. Findings of the study overall: In long-lived donors, naive CD4+ cell counts and diversity exceeded those of aged donors. With age, beta diversity per million T cells declined roughly linearly, significantly by approximately 40.

J is TRBJ2-7 and V is TRBV5-1, with 9 bases lining up with TRBD1. This sequence was found in a man aged 60 to 75 in good health. Material: blood. The CDR3: CASSSWTGDRSEQYF. In DNA, the CDR3 is TGCGCCAGCAGCTCCTGGACAGGGGATCGCAGCGAGCAGTACTTC.